The 5 T cell receptor beta chains listed next were all sequenced from one sample in a study of blood T cell repertoires in COVID-19. Sequencing used immunoSEQ multiplex PCR; TCRdb keeps in-frame clones, though not all of them. In the table there are over 300,000 clones, approximately 85% of which are singletons. The sample consisted of peripheral blood. The source of these receptors is a woman aged 45-65 years with acute or convalescent COVID-19.

This clone occurred a few times. The chain recombines TRBV10-3 with TRBJ2-7; 8 bases agree with TRBD1. In germline, CDR1 is ENHRY, CDR2 SYGVKD. V trimming: 5 bases; J trimming: 0 bases; junction bases outside the gene matches: 3. CDR3 length: 14 residues. This chain's CDR3 is CAISRGQDSYEQYF. The CDR3 nucleotides read TGTGCCATCAGTAGGGGACAGGACTCCTACGAGCAGTACTTC.

The CDR3 is CASSATGGNQPQHF. DNA of the CDR3: TGTGCCAGCAGCGCGACAGGGGGCAATCAGCCCCAGCATTTT. The chain combines TRBV9 with TRBJ1-5; TRBD1 agrees at 8 bases. V shed 3 bases, J shed 2 bases, and the junction held 1 base outside the gene matches. This CDR3 comprises 14 residues. CDR1 SGDLS and CDR2 YYNGEE come from the germline V gene.

The rearrangement uses TRBV7-9 and TRBJ2-7; D is perhaps TRBD1 (5 bases). Germline CDR1 SEHNR, CDR2 FQNEAQ (reference sequence). The CDR3 extends over 13 amino acids. The V gene lost 5 bases and the J gene lost 0 bases, with 8 bases spanning the gap. CDR3 coding DNA: TGTGCCAGCAGCCCGGACATCTCCTACGAGCAGTACTTC. It is translated as CASSPDISYEQYF.

The chain couples TRBV7-2 to TRBJ1-5; possibly TRBD1 for D (5 bases). V gave up 2 bases and J gave up 2 bases, with 10 bases separating them. Germline V gene lookup returns CDR1 SGHTA and CDR2 FQGNSA. The CDR3 runs to 15 residues. The CDR3 region is CASSLFWGGNQPQHF. The DNA of the CDR3 is TGTGCCAGCAGCTTATTCTGGGGCGGCAATCAGCCCCAGCATTTT.

This rearrangement joins TRBV6-5 to TRBJ2-1; 13 bases map to TRBD2. The V and J ends lost 6 bases and 6 bases, in that order; junction bases with no gene match: 5. Germline V CDR1 and CDR2: MNHEY, SVGAGI. The CDR3 length is 15 residues. CDR3 bases: TGTGCCAGCAGGTCCGGGACTAGCGGGGTCAATGAGCAGTTCTTC. Its protein product is CASRSGTSGVNEQFF.